This entry features one TCR beta chain sequence. The target antigen is unknown. The sample is drawn from a study of naive and memory T cell subsets. General study findings and limits: Naive repertoires, especially CD8, held a few larger clonotypes, possibly memory cells re-expressing CD45RA. RNA-based TCR counts may shift with T cell activation and differentiation.

Both TRBC1 and TRBC2 were covered by a beta constant-region primer of two equimolar oligonucleotides. Nested alpha and beta constant-region primers with the SP2 primer drove four PCR rounds on ligated cDNA. TCRdb passed the UMI-ligation and nested PCR reads through MiXCR, listing each CDR3 protein once. The sample records under 150,000 distinct CDR3 sequences, 15% to 25% being singletons. Alpha and beta libraries were amplified separately from the second PCR onward. Sequenced material: naive CD8+ T cells from blood. The clonotype originates from a human donor in good health.

CDR3 DNA sequence: TGTGCCAGCACCGCCAGCGCGACAGAGTGGAGGTCACCCCTCCACTTT. It codes for CASTASATEWRSPLHF. This chain links TRBV27 with TRBJ1-6; D perhaps matches TRBD1 (5 bases). The V gene lost 7 bases and the J gene lost 10 bases, with 23 bases spanning the gap. The CDR3 has 16 residues. CDR1 MNHEY and CDR2 SMNVEV come from the germline V gene (reference sequence).